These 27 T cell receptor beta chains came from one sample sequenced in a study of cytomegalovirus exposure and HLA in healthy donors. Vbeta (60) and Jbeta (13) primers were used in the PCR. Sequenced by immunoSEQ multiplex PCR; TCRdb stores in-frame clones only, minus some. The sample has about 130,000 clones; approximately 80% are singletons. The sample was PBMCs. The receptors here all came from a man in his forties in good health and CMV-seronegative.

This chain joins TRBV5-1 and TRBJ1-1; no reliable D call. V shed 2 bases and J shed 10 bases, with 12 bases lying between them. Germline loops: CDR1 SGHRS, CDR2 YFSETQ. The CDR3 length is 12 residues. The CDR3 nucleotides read TGCGCCAGCAGCTTAGAAGGGAGTAGAGCTTTCTTT. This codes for CASSLEGSRAFF.

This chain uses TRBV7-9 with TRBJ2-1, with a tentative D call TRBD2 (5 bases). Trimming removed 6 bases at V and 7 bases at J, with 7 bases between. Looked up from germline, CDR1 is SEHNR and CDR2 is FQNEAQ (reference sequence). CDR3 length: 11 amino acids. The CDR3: CASRTGNEQFF. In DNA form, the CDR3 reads TGTGCCAGCAGGACGGGGAATGAGCAGTTCTTC.

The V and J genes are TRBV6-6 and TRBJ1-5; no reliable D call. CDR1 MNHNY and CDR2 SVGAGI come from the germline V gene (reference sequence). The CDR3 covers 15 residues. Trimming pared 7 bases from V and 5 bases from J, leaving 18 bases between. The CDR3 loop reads CASISVDSTYQPQHF. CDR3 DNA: TGTGCCAGCATTTCGGTGGACTCAACGTATCAGCCCCAGCATTTT.

CDR3: CASNRGATEAFF. DNA for the CDR3: TGTGCCAGTAACAGGGGCGCCACTGAAGCTTTCTTT. The rearrangement links TRBV19 to TRBJ1-1, with 7 bases that match TRBD1. The CDR3 spans 12 residues. V was clipped by 7 bases and J by 4 bases; unmatched bases: 3. Germline V gives CDR1 LNHDA, CDR2 SQIVND (reference sequence).

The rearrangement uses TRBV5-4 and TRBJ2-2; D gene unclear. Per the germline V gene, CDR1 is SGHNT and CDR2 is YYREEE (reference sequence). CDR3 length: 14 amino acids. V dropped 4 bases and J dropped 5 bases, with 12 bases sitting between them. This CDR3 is CASSRGSITGELFF. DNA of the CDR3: TGTGCCAGCAGCCGCGGATCTATTACCGGGGAGCTGTTTTTT.

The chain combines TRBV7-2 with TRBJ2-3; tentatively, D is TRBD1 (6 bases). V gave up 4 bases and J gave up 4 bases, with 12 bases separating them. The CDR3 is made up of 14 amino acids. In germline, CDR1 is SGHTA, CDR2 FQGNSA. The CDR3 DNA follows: TGTGCCAGCAGCTCAAGGACAGTACCAGATACGCAGTATTTT. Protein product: CASSSRTVPDTQYF.

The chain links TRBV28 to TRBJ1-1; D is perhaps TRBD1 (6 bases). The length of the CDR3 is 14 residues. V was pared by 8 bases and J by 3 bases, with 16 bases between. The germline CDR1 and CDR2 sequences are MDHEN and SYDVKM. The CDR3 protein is CASAPRGPDTEAFF. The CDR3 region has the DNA TGTGCCAGCGCCCCCAGGGGTCCCGACACTGAAGCTTTCTTT.

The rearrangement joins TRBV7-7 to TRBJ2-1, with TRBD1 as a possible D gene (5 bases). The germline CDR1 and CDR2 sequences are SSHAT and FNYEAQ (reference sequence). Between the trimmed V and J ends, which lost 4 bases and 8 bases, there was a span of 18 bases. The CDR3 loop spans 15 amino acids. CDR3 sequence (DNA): TGTGCCAGCAGCTCAGGGATTGTTCAATTACATGAGCAGTTCTTC. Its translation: CASSSGIVQLHEQFF.

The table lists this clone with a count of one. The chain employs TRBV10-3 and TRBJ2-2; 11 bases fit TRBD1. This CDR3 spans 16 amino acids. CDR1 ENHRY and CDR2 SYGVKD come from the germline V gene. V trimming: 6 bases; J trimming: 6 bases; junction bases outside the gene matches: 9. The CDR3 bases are TGTGCCATCAGCCGGGGGACAGGGGGGTCGGCCGGGGAGCTGTTTTTT. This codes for CAISRGTGGSAGELFF.

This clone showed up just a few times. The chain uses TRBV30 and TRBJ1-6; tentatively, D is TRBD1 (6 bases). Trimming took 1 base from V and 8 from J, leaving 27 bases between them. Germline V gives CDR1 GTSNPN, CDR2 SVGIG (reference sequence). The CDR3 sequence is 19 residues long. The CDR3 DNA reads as TGTGCCTGGAGTGCAAAAGTTAGGGGGGGCAGGGAGACACATTCACCCCTCCACTTT. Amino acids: CAWSAKVRGGRETHSPLHF.

The CDR3 DNA sequence: TGTGCCAGCTCACCACAACCTAGCGGGTACAATGAGCAGTTCTTC. This codes for CASSPQPSGYNEQFF. The chain joins TRBV18 to TRBJ2-1, with 8 bases matching TRBD2. CDR1 and CDR2 from the germline V gene are KGHSH and LQKENI. V gave up 1 base and J gave up 4 bases; unmatched junction bases: 3. The CDR3 is 15 amino acids.

The CDR3 DNA reads as TGCAGCGTTGATACTAGCGGAGAGACCCAGTACTTC. It yields the protein CSVDTSGETQYF. J is TRBJ2-5 and V is TRBV29-1, with TRBD2 matching 8 bases. Germline values: CDR1 SQVTM, CDR2 ANQGSEA. V was pared by 3 bases and J by 4 bases, with 1 base of the junction left unmatched. This CDR3 contains 12 residues.

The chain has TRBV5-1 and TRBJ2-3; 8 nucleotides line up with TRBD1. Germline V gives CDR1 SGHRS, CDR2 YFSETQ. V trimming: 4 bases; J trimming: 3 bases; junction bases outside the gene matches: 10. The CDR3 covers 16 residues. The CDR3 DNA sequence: TGCGCCAGCAGCGCGGGGTGGCAGGGGGCAACAGATACGCAGTATTTT. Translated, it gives CASSAGWQGATDTQYF. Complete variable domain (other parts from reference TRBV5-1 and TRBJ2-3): KAGVTQTPRYLIKTRGQQVTLSCSPISGHRSVSWYQQTPGQGLQFLFEYFSETQRNKGNFPGRFSGRQFSNSRSEMNVSTLELGDSALYLCASSAGWQGATDTQYFGPGTRLTVL.

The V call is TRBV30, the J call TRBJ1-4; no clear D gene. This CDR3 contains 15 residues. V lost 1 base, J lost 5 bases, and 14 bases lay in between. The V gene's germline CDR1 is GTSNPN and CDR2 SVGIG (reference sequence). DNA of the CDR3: TGTGCCTGGAGTGCCCGACACGCACCCAATGAAAAACTGTTTTTT. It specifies CAWSARHAPNEKLFF.

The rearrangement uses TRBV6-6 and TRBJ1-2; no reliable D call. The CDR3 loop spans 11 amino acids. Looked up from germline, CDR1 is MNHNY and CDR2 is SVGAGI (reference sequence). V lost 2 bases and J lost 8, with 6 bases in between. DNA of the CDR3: TGTGCCAGCAGTTACAATGAGGGCTACACCTTC. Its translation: CASSYNEGYTF.

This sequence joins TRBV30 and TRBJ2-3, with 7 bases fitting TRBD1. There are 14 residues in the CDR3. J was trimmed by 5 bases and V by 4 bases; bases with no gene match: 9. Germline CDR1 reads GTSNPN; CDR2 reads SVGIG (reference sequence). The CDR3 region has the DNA TGTGCCTGGACCCAGGGGGTCAGTGGAGATACGCAGTATTTT. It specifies CAWTQGVSGDTQYF.

This chain's CDR3 is CASSATLSSYNEQFF. CDR3 bases: TGTGCCAGTAGTGCCACCCTGAGCTCCTACAATGAGCAGTTCTTC. The V and J genes are TRBV19 and TRBJ2-1; D is undetermined. Per germline, CDR1 LNHDA and CDR2 SQIVND (reference sequence). The V and J ends lost 5 bases and 0 bases respectively, with 11 bases between them. The CDR3 contains 15 residues.

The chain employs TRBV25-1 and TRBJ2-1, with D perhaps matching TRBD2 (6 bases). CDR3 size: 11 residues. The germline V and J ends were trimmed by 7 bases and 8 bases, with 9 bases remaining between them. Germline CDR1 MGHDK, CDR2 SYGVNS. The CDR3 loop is CASTGGHEQFF. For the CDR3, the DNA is TGTGCCAGCACCGGGGGTCATGAGCAGTTCTTC. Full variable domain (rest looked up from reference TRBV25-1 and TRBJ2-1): EADIYQTPRYLVIGTGKKITLECSQTMGHDKMYWYQQDPGMELHLIHYSYGVNSTEKGDLSSESTVSRIRTEHFPLTLESARPSHTSQYLCASTGGHEQFFGPGTRLTVL.

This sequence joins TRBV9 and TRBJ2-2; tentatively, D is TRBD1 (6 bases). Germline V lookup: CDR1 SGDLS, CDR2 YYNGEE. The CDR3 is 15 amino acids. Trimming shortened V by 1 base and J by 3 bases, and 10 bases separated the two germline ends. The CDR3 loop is CASSVSPGDTGELFF. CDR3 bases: TGTGCCAGCAGCGTATCCCCAGGGGACACCGGGGAGCTGTTTTTT.

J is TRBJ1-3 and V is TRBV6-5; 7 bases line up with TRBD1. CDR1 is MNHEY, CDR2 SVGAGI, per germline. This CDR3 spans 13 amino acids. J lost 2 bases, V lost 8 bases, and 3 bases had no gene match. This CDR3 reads CASAGGPGNTIYF. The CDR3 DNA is TGTGCCAGCGCAGGGGGTCCTGGAAACACCATATATTTT.

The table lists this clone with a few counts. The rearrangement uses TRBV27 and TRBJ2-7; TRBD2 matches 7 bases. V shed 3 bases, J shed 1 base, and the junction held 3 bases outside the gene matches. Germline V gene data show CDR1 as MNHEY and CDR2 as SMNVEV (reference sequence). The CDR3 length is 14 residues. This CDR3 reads CASSFERGSYEQYF. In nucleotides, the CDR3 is TGTGCCAGCAGTTTCGAGCGGGGTTCCTACGAGCAGTACTTC.

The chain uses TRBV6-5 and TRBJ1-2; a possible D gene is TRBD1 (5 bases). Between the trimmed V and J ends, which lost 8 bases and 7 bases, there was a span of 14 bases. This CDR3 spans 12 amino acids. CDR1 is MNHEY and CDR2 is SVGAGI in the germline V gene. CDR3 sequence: CASGVGLGGYTF. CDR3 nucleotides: TGTGCCAGCGGGGTGGGGCTTGGTGGCTACACCTTC.

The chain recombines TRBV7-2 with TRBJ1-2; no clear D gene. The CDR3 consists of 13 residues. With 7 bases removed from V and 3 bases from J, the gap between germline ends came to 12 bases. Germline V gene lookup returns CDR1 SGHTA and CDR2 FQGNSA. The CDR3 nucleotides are TGTGCCAGCACCTATCGGGTTGACTATGGCTACACCTTC. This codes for CASTYRVDYGYTF.

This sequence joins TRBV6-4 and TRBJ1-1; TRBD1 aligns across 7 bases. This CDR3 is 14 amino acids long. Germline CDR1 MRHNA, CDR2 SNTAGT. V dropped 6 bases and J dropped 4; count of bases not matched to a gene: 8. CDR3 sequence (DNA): TGTGCCAGCAGCGACCAGGGGGACGGCACTGAAGCTTTCTTT. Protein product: CASSDQGDGTEAFF.

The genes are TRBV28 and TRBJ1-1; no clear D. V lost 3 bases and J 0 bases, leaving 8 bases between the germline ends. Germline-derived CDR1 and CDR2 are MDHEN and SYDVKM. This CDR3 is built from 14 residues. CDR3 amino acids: CASSFGGLNTEAFF. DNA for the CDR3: TGTGCCAGCAGTTTTGGAGGGCTGAACACTGAAGCTTTCTTT. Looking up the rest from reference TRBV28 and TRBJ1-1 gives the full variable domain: DVKVTQSSRYLVKRTGEKVFLECVQDMDHENMFWYRQDPGLGLRLIYFSYDVKMKEKGDIPEGYSVSREKKERFSLILESASTNQTSMYLCASSFGGLNTEAFFGQGTRLTVV.

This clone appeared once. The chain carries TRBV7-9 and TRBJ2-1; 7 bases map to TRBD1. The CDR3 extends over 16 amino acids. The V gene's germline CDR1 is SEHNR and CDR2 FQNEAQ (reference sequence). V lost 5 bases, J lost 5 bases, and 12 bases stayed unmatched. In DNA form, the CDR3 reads TGTGCCAGCAGCCACACACAAACAGGGGCCCACAATGAGCAGTTCTTC. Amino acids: CASSHTQTGAHNEQFF.

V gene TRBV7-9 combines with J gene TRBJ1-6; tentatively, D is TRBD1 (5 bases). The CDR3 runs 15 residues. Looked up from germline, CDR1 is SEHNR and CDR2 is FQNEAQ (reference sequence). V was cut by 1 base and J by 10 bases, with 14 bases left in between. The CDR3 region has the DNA TGTGCCAGCAGCTTAGGGCGGGGGACCGTCTCACCCCTCCACTTT. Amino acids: CASSLGRGTVSPLHF. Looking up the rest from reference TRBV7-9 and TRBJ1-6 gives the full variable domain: DTGVSQNPRHKITKRGQNVTFRCDPISEHNRLYWYRQTLGQGPEFLTYFQNEAQLEKSRLLSDRFSAERPKGSFSTLEIQRTEQGDSAMYLCASSLGRGTVSPLHFGNGTRLTVT.